This section outlines one TCR beta chain sequence together with its context. Its antigen is not known. This sample is part of a study of cytomegalovirus exposure and HLA in healthy donors. Study-wide context: An early data release held tens of millions of unique TCRs from HLA-typed donors. Findings of the study overall: A few CMV-associated chains proved CMV antigen-specific in vitro.

The germline V gene has CDR1 WSHSY and CDR2 SAAADI. This CDR3 comprises 15 residues. The V segment lost 4 bases and the J segment 4 bases; nucleotides outside the gene matches: 4. Primers included in the PCR were 60 Vbeta and 13 Jbeta primers. Here immunoSEQ multiplex PCR was the method, and the copy in TCRdb shows in-frame clones only, minus some. The sample shows approximately 220,000 clones, approximately 88% of them seen only once. The chain uses TRBV10-2 and TRBJ2-5, with 12 bases identical to TRBD2. This TCR came from a boy under 10 years old in good health and CMV-seronegative. Source material: PBMCs. The CDR3 sequence is CASSVLAGGTETQYF. CDR3 DNA sequence: TGCGCCAGCAGTGTTCTAGCGGGGGGGACAGAGACCCAGTACTTC.